A selection of T cell receptor beta chains follows, all from one sample in a study of T cells in Graves' hyperthyroidism and ophthalmopathy. TCRdb redid the calling of the multiplex PCR reads with MiXCR, one entry per CDR3 protein. This table has over 450,000 distinct CDR3 sequences, around 14% appearing once. The sequenced sample consisted of blood. These TCRs come from a woman under 30 with Graves' hyperthyroidism. Each CDR3 is given with its conserved first and last residue. D genes are given only for firm matches. Size values are once, few and many counts, or a class for expanded clones, and some rows have none.

TRBV5-1	TRBJ1-1	-	few	TGCGCCAGCACCCCTGGGAGGGGGAACACTGAAGCTTTCTTT	CASTPGRGNTEAFF
TRBV20-1	TRBJ2-1	-	many	TGCAGTGCTAGAGATTTCAATGAGCAGTTCTTC	CSARDFNEQFF
TRBV27	TRBJ1-5	-	many	TGTGCCAGCAGCTTGTGGGGGAGCAATCAGCCCCAGCATTTT	CASSLWGSNQPQHF
TRBV2	TRBJ1-3	-	many	TGTGCCAGCAGTGATCAGGGGAGCTCTGGAAACACCATATATTTT	CASSDQGSSGNTIYF
TRBV14	TRBJ2-1	-	few	TGTGCCAGCAGCCAAGTCTCCCTAGGAGGTGGGGAGCAGTTCTTC	CASSQVSLGGGEQFF
TRBV10-3	TRBJ2-3	-	-	TGTGCCATCAAACCGGGCTTAAGCACAGATACGCAGTATTTT	CAIKPGLSTDTQYF
TRBV5-1	TRBJ2-2	-	few	TGCGCCAGCAGCTTGGCCCTAAGGACCGGGGAGCTGTTTTTT	CASSLALRTGELFF
TRBV12-3/TRBV12-4	TRBJ1-2	-	many	TGTGCCAGCAGTTTAGTTAGGCAGAAAGGCTACACCTTC	CASSLVRQKGYTF
TRBV5-4	TRBJ1-1	TRBD1	many	TGTGCCAGCAGCTTCGGACAGGCGACCTGGGGCACTGAAGCTTTCTTT	CASSFGQATWGTEAFF
TRBV20-1	TRBJ2-1	TRBD2	many	TGCAGTGCTAGAGGACTAGCGGGCCTCTGGCGAGAGCAGTTCTTC	CSARGLAGLWREQFF
TRBV19	TRBJ1-1	-	few	TGTGCCAGTGGTACGATAATGAACACTGAAGCTTTCTTT	CASGTIMNTEAFF
TRBV19	TRBJ2-1	-	many	TGTGCCAGTACCGGCTCACTGAGCGGATCCTACAATGAGCAGTTCTTC	CASTGSLSGSYNEQFF
TRBV19	TRBJ2-1	-	many	TGTGCCAGTAGTATTGTAGCGGATCATAGCTCCTACAATGAGCAGTTCTTC	CASSIVADHSSYNEQFF
TRBV5-1	TRBJ2-1	TRBD2	-	TGCGCCAGCAGCTTGGGGGTCCTGACTAGCGGGAGAGGCAATGAGCAGTTCTTC	CASSLGVLTSGRGNEQFF
TRBV10-2	TRBJ2-1	-	-	TGCGCCAGCACGCCTAGCGCCGACCATGAGCAGTTCTTC	CASTPSADHEQFF
TRBV19	TRBJ2-7	-	many	TGTGCCAGTACCGGTGGGTACGAGCAGTACTTC	CASTGGYEQYF
TRBV27	TRBJ2-7	-	many	TGTGCCAGCAGTCCTGAACAGGGTTCCCACGAGCAGTACTTC	CASSPEQGSHEQYF
TRBV10-3	TRBJ2-5	-	few	TGTGCCATCAGTGCCGGGACACGGCAAGAGACCCAGTACTTC	CAISAGTRQETQYF
TRBV24-1	TRBJ2-1	-	many	TGTGCCACCAGTGCCCGACCTAGTGGTTACAATGAGCAGTTCTTC	CATSARPSGYNEQFF
TRBV27	TRBJ1-2	TRBD1	many	TGTGCCAGCAGTTCGCAAAGGACAGGGGGTATCGGTGGCTACACCTTC	CASSSQRTGGIGGYTF
TRBV19	TRBJ2-5	-	-	TGTGCCAGTAGGCAGGGACTCCACCAAGAGACCCAGTACTTC	CASRQGLHQETQYF
TRBV7-3	TRBJ1-1	-	many	TGTGCCAGCAGCTTAATAGGCAGGGGTCGGACTGAAGCTTTCTTT	CASSLIGRGRTEAFF
TRBV12-3/TRBV12-4	TRBJ1-1	-	many	TGTGCCAGCAGGATATTCGGGGGGGGGGCTGAAGCTTTCTTT	CASRIFGGGAEAFF
TRBV24-1	TRBJ2-6	-	-	TGTGCCACCAGTGGCTTCGGGTCCCTCTCTGGGGCCAACGTCCTGACTTTC	CATSGFGSLSGANVLTF
TRBV20-1	TRBJ2-7	-	few	TGCAGTGCTAGAGATTGGGCCTCGGATTACGAGCAGTACTTC	CSARDWASDYEQYF
TRBV12-3/TRBV12-4	TRBJ2-1	TRBD2	many	TGTGCCAGCAGTTTGGAGGGAGCGGGGTACAATGAGCAGTTCTTC	CASSLEGAGYNEQFF
TRBV18	TRBJ2-2	-	many	TGTGCCAGCTCAACCTATTACACCGGGGAGCTGTTTTTT	CASSTYYTGELFF